The 29 T cell receptor beta chains in this list originate from one sample, sequenced in a study of technical replicates of blood from a handful of donors. The method was immunoSEQ multiplex PCR; TCRdb's version includes in-frame clones alone and lacks a portion of them. The sample carries about 81,000 clones, 90% to 96% recorded once. What was sequenced was T cells isolated from PBMCs. Every receptor here comes from a human donor in good health.

The gene calls are TRBV2 and TRBJ1-1; D remains unclear. The CDR3 extends over 13 amino acids. V dropped 10 bases and J dropped 0 bases, with 12 bases sitting between them. The germline CDR1 and CDR2 sequences are SNHLY and FYNNEI. CDR3 residues: CATIYAVNTEAFF. CDR3 bases: TGTGCCACTATCTATGCCGTGAACACTGAAGCTTTCTTT.

The chain carries TRBV5-6 and TRBJ2-5; 7 bases are a match to TRBD2. Germline-derived CDR1 and CDR2 are SGHDT and YYEEEE. V shed 5 bases and J 4 bases; nucleotides not matched to a gene: 5. CDR3 length equals 13 residues. CDR3 loop: CASSSRLAETQYF. For the CDR3, the DNA is TGTGCCAGCAGTTCAAGACTAGCAGAGACCCAGTACTTC.

The J gene is TRBJ1-5, the V gene TRBV7-2, with no clear D. This CDR3 comprises 13 residues. Looked up from germline, CDR1 is SGHTA and CDR2 is FQGNSA. Trimming shortened V by 1 base and J by 6 bases, and 7 bases separated the two germline ends. CDR3 DNA sequence: TGTGCCAGCAGCTTAGTATCGGGTCAGCCCCAGCATTTT. This codes for CASSLVSGQPQHF. The whole variable domain, filled in from reference TRBV7-2 and TRBJ1-5, reads GAGVSQSPSNKVTEKGKDVELRCDPISGHTALYWYRQSLGQGLEFLIYFQGNSAPDKSGLPSDRFSAERTGGSVSTLTIQRTQQEDSAVYLCASSLVSGQPQHFGDGTRLSIL.

This clone has just a few counts. The rearrangement joins TRBV4-2 to TRBJ1-4, with D unclear. The CDR3 loop spans 15 amino acids. Germline V gene data show CDR1 as LGHNA and CDR2 as YNFKEQ. Trimming removed 1 base from V and 6 bases from J, with 12 bases in between. CDR3 loop: CASSQADGFDEKLFF. CDR3 nucleotide sequence: TGTGCCAGCAGCCAAGCAGACGGGTTCGATGAAAAACTGTTTTTT.

CDR3 nucleotide sequence: TGTGCCAGCAGTGAACTAGCGGGAGCGGAAGAGCAGTACTTC. Translated, it gives CASSELAGAEEQYF. The chain employs TRBV27 and TRBJ2-7; 11 nucleotides match TRBD2. V was clipped by 5 bases and J by 7 bases; unmatched bases: 7. The CDR3 covers 14 residues. Germline assignment: CDR1 MNHEY and CDR2 SMNVEV (reference sequence).

CDR3 region: CASSFFGTGRLQETQYF. The CDR3 DNA reads TGTGCCAGCAGTTTTTTCGGGACAGGGCGCCTACAAGAGACCCAGTACTTC. V gene TRBV27 combines with J gene TRBJ2-5; 9 nucleotides match TRBD1. CDR3 length: 17 residues. The ends lost 3 bases at V and 2 bases at J; junction bases unmatched: 10. CDR1 is MNHEY and CDR2 is SMNVEV in the germline V gene (reference sequence).

The chain recombines TRBV18 with TRBJ1-4, with D possibly matching TRBD1 (5 bases). With 0 bases removed from V and 7 bases from J, the gap between germline ends came to 12 bases. Looked up from germline, CDR1 is KGHSH and CDR2 is LQKENI. The CDR3 is 15 amino acids. DNA of the CDR3: TGTGCCAGCTCACCACCAGGCCAGGGAGGTGAAAAACTGTTTTTT. Translation gives CASSPPGQGGEKLFF.

The chain has TRBV6-5 and TRBJ2-1; D possibly corresponds to TRBD2 (5 bases). Trimming took 6 bases from V and 1 from J, leaving 7 bases between them. From germline, CDR1 is MNHEY and CDR2 SVGAGI. CDR3 size: 13 residues. CDR3 coding DNA: TGTGCCAGCAGACGGGGATCCTACAATGAGCAGTTCTTC. This codes for CASRRGSYNEQFF.

The chain employs TRBV14 and TRBJ1-3; 7 bases are a match to TRBD1. CDR1 and CDR2 (germline): SGHDN, FVKESK. This CDR3 comprises 14 residues. V trimming: 4 bases; J trimming: 2 bases; junction bases outside the gene matches: 2. The CDR3: CASSRGQAGNTIYF. CDR3 bases: TGTGCCAGCAGCCGCGGACAGGCTGGAAACACCATATATTTT.

The chain couples TRBV12-5 to TRBJ2-7; TRBD2 might be the D (7 bases). V was shortened by 9 bases and J by 0 bases, with 15 bases between the two germline ends. The CDR3 length is 14 residues. Looked up from germline, CDR1 is LGHNT and CDR2 is FRNRAP. For the CDR3, the DNA is TGTGCTAGCGCCCGGGGGGACATCTCCTACGAGCAGTACTTC. It is translated as CASARGDISYEQYF.

The V and J genes are TRBV29-1 and TRBJ1-2; 9 bases align to TRBD1. The V segment lost 8 bases and the J segment 8 bases; nucleotides outside the gene matches: 6. The CDR3 has 11 amino acids. CDR1 is SQVTM, CDR2 ANQGSEA, per germline. This chain's CDR3 is CSSQGAGGYTF. The CDR3 nucleotides are TGCAGCTCACAGGGGGCGGGGGGCTACACCTTC.

This chain uses TRBV28 with TRBJ2-4, with 7 bases aligning to TRBD1. CDR3 length: 17 residues. Losses at the gene ends were 6 bases for V and 0 bases for J; bases not matched to a gene: 11. In germline, CDR1 is MDHEN, CDR2 SYDVKM. The chain's CDR3 is CASRGRPGQQAKNIQYF. The CDR3 DNA follows: TGTGCCAGCAGGGGAAGACCGGGACAGCAAGCCAAAAACATTCAGTACTTC.

The count of this clone is one. The genes are TRBV11-2 and TRBJ2-2; possible D gene TRBD1, 6 bases. V lost 5 bases and J 1 base, leaving 8 bases between the germline ends. This CDR3 has 14 amino acids. Germline CDR1 is SGHAT and CDR2 is FQNNGV. CDR3 coding DNA: TGTGCCAGCAGCCTACAGGGGAACACCGGGGAGCTGTTTTTT. Its protein product is CASSLQGNTGELFF.

The chain couples TRBV15 to TRBJ1-5; D remains ambiguous. This CDR3 comprises 15 residues. V was shortened by 0 bases and J by 1 base, with 7 bases between the two germline ends. Germline lookup yields CDR1 LNHNV and CDR2 YYDKDF (reference sequence). The CDR3 reads CATSREDWSNQPQHF. CDR3 coding DNA: TGTGCCACCAGCAGAGAGGACTGGAGCAATCAGCCCCAGCATTTT.

The V and J genes are TRBV11-2 and TRBJ2-2; D possibly corresponds to TRBD2 (6 bases). The CDR3 loop spans 16 amino acids. Trimming took 5 bases from V and 6 from J, leaving 19 bases between them. The V gene's germline CDR1 is SGHAT and CDR2 FQNNGV. CDR3 bases: TGTGCCAGCAGCCCCCAAGGAGGGTATGGGTCCGGGGAGCTGTTTTTT. Amino acids: CASSPQGGYGSGELFF.

The genes are TRBV5-1 and TRBJ2-7; the match to TRBD1 covers 8 bases. The CDR3 is 14 residues long. Trimming took 5 bases from V and 4 from J; bases not matched to a gene: 8. Germline CDR1 SGHRS, CDR2 YFSETQ. CDR3 region: CASRPQDRAYEQYF. The CDR3 DNA is TGCGCCAGCAGGCCTCAGGACAGGGCTTACGAGCAGTACTTC.

This chain uses TRBV5-1 with TRBJ2-5, with 10 bases lining up with TRBD2. This CDR3 contains 16 residues. CDR1 SGHRS and CDR2 YFSETQ come from the germline V gene. The V and J ends lost 0 bases and 5 bases, in that order; junction bases with no gene match: 7. The chain's CDR3 is CASSLGSSGSYETQYF. CDR3 nucleotide sequence: TGCGCCAGCAGCTTGGGATCTAGCGGGAGTTATGAGACCCAGTACTTC. The full variable domain, with the rest looked up from reference TRBV5-1 and TRBJ2-5, is KAGVTQTPRYLIKTRGQQVTLSCSPISGHRSVSWYQQTPGQGLQFLFEYFSETQRNKGNFPGRFSGRQFSNSRSEMNVSTLELGDSALYLCASSLGSSGSYETQYFGPGTRLLVL.

This chain uses TRBV11-3 with TRBJ2-2, with D unclear. The CDR3 sequence is 13 residues long. Germline CDR1 reads SGHNT; CDR2 reads YENEEA. Trimming took 3 bases from V and 1 from J, leaving 3 bases between them. The CDR3 reads CASSFGNTGELFF. In DNA form, the CDR3 reads TGTGCCAGCAGCTTCGGGAACACCGGGGAGCTGTTTTTT.

The rearrangement joins TRBV27 to TRBJ1-1; D remains unclear. V was cut by 6 bases and J by 3 bases, with 11 bases left in between. Germline-derived CDR1 and CDR2 are MNHEY and SMNVEV (reference sequence). The CDR3 is 13 residues long. CDR3 in DNA: TGTGCCAGCAGGCGGCAGCATTACACTGAAGCTTTCTTT. This encodes CASRRQHYTEAFF.

This chain connects TRBV5-4 to TRBJ1-2, with D possibly TRBD1 on 6 matching bases. CDR1 SGHNT and CDR2 YYREEE come from the germline V gene (reference sequence). CDR3 length: 15 residues. The V end was cut by 6 bases, the J end by 3 bases, with 18 bases between. The CDR3 sequence is CASTLAGGADYGYTF. In DNA, the CDR3 is TGTGCCAGCACCCTGGCGGGGGGCGCGGACTATGGCTACACCTTC.

J is TRBJ1-5 and V is TRBV19; TRBD1 is a possible D gene (6 bases). This CDR3 comprises 17 residues. Between the trimmed V and J ends, which lost 3 bases and 0 bases, there was a span of 15 bases. In germline, CDR1 is LNHDA, CDR2 SQIVND (reference sequence). CDR3 sequence (DNA): TGTGCCAGTAGTATTCTTGGAACAGGGCCTAGCAATCAGCCCCAGCATTTT. Protein: CASSILGTGPSNQPQHF.

The genes are TRBV2 and TRBJ2-3, with TRBD2 identical over 7 bases. V lost 10 bases to trimming and J lost 4 bases; unmatched junction nucleotides: 8. The germline gives CDR1 SNHLY, CDR2 FYNNEI. This CDR3 is 13 amino acids long. CDR3 in amino acids: CANSGGISDTQYF. CDR3 DNA: TGTGCCAACTCGGGGGGAATATCAGATACGCAGTATTTT.

CDR3 loop: CASRLTGLNTEAFF. In DNA, the CDR3 is TGTGCCAGCAGATTGACAGGGTTGAACACTGAAGCTTTCTTT. The chain carries TRBV2 and TRBJ1-1, with TRBD1 matching 7 bases. The germline V gene has CDR1 SNHLY and CDR2 FYNNEI. The V segment lost 6 bases and the J segment 0 bases; nucleotides outside the gene matches: 4. This CDR3 is built from 14 residues.

V is TRBV11-1 and J is TRBJ2-1; TRBD1 agrees at 9 bases. With 5 bases clipped from V and 12 bases from J, the junction kept 14 bases outside the gene matches. Germline V gene data show CDR1 as SGHAT and CDR2 as FQDESV (reference sequence). CDR3 length: 15 residues. The CDR3 loop is CASSQSRDRVLGQFF. CDR3 nucleotide sequence: TGTGCCAGCAGCCAGTCCCGGGACAGGGTTCTCGGGCAGTTCTTC. The full variable domain, in which reference TRBV11-1 and TRBJ2-1 provide the parts outside the CDR3, is EAEVAQSPRYKITEKSQAVAFWCDPISGHATLYWYRQILGQGPELLVQFQDESVVDDSQLPKDRFSAERLKGVDSTLKIQPAELGDSAMYLCASSQSRDRVLGQFFGPGTRLTVL.

This clone was recorded only once. The genes are TRBV4-1 and TRBJ2-5; D gene uncertain. Germline V gives CDR1 MGHRA, CDR2 YSYEKL. The CDR3 totals 13 residues. Deletions cut 1 base from V and 4 bases from J, with 7 bases between. CDR3 DNA: TGCGCCAGCAGCCAAGTGCTACCAGAGACCCAGTACTTC. It encodes CASSQVLPETQYF.

The chain joins TRBV21-1 to TRBJ1-5; the table's D call, TRBD1, was not checked against the DNA. TRBV21-1 is deemed a pseudogene. This CDR3 is built from 16 residues. Here the CDR3 reads CASSKKPDREYQPQHF. CDR3 nucleotides: TGTGCCAGCAGCAAAAAACCGGACAGGGAATATCAGCCCCAGCATTTT.

In its sample, this clone was seen once. DNA for the CDR3: TGTGCCAGCAGTTTAACGGGGTTGAGGAATCAGCCCCAGCATTTT. It encodes CASSLTGLRNQPQHF. The chain links TRBV27 to TRBJ1-5; the D is unclear. V was pared by 2 bases and J by 4 bases, with 12 bases between. This CDR3 spans 15 amino acids. Germline CDR1 reads MNHEY; CDR2 reads SMNVEV (reference sequence).

This rearrangement joins TRBV5-6 to TRBJ2-7; TRBD2 is a possible D gene (5 bases). Looked up from germline, CDR1 is SGHDT and CDR2 is YYEEEE. This CDR3 contains 14 residues. Trimming removed 4 bases at V and 2 bases at J, with 13 bases between. Written as DNA, the CDR3 is TGTGCCAGCAGCAGACCCGGGATCACCTACGAGCAGTACTTC. As protein: CASSRPGITYEQYF. Complete variable domain (other parts from reference TRBV5-6 and TRBJ2-7): DAGVTQSPTHLIKTRGQQVTLRCSPKSGHDTVSWYQQALGQGPQFIFQYYEEEERQRGNFPDRFSGHQFPNYSSELNVNALLLGDSALYLCASSRPGITYEQYFGPGTRLTVT.

J is TRBJ2-7 and V is TRBV18; D is unclear. This CDR3 comprises 14 residues. Trimming took 5 bases from V and 1 from J, leaving 12 bases between them. CDR1 KGHSH and CDR2 LQKENI come from the germline V gene. CDR3: CASSSTAGSYEQYF. The DNA of the CDR3 is TGTGCCAGCTCAAGTACAGCTGGGTCCTACGAGCAGTACTTC.